These 9 T cell receptor beta chains came from one sample sequenced in a study of T cells in Graves' hyperthyroidism and ophthalmopathy. RNA transcripts gave rise to amplified TCR beta CDR3 regions. Using the HTBI primer set, a first-round RT-PCR was run on the TCR CDR3. TCRdb ran MiXCR on the multiplex PCR reads and lists one entry per CDR3 protein. The repertoire consists of roughly 750,000 distinct CDR3 sequences, with roughly 15% occurring once and the leading ten covering under 9.5%. Sample: blood. The receptors shown here come from a man younger than 35 with Graves' hyperthyroidism.

This clonotype has only a few counts. The chain links TRBV2 to TRBJ2-1; 11 nucleotides match TRBD2. Germline V gives CDR1 SNHLY, CDR2 FYNNEI. This CDR3 comprises 21 residues. Germline trimming cut 1 base from V and 1 base from J; bases unmatched to any gene: 15. This CDR3 is CASSEGGTGLAGGTSYNEQFF. The CDR3 nucleotides read TGTGCCAGCAGTGAAGGGGGGACAGGGTTAGCGGGGGGGACTTCCTACAATGAGCAGTTCTTC.

This clonotype was seen a handful of times. This chain joins TRBV29-1 and TRBJ2-3, with TRBD2 matching 16 bases. After removal of 4 bases from V and 5 bases from J, the junction contained 6 bases not matched to a gene. There are 16 residues in the CDR3. Germline V lookup: CDR1 SQVTM, CDR2 ANQGSEA. CDR3 region: CSVVGGLAGGGDTQYF. The CDR3 coding sequence is TGCAGCGTTGTGGGGGGACTAGCGGGAGGGGGAGATACGCAGTATTTT.

Concerning this clonotype itself: This sequence may be a read error, since a much larger clone differs from it by one base. The rearrangement links TRBV10-3 to TRBJ2-5; D possibly corresponds to TRBD2 (7 bases). Trimming shortened V by 2 bases and J by 7 bases, and 14 bases separated the two germline ends. The CDR3 runs to 14 residues. Germline V lookup: CDR1 ENHRY, CDR2 SYGVKD. The CDR3 DNA reads TGTGCCATCAGTGAGCCGGGGGGCGCAGGGACCCAGTACTTC. Translating it yields CAISEPGGAGTQYF.

In its sample, this clonotype was seen many times. The chain combines TRBV3-1 with TRBJ2-1, with 7 bases aligning to TRBD2. The J segment lost 8 bases and the V segment lost 0 bases, leaving 10 bases of the junction unmatched. The CDR3 is 16 residues long. CDR1 LGHDT and CDR2 YNNKEL come from the germline V gene (reference sequence). CDR3 amino acids: CASSQEQRTSPDEQFF. The DNA for the CDR3 is TGTGCCAGCAGCCAAGAGCAAAGGACTAGTCCCGATGAGCAGTTCTTC.

The V gene is TRBV6-1, the J gene TRBJ2-1; TRBD1 is a possible D gene (8 bases). The V and J ends lost 7 bases and 8 bases respectively, with 18 bases between them. The length of the CDR3 is 14 residues. Germline V CDR1 and CDR2: MNHNS, SASEGT. The CDR3 DNA sequence: TGTGCCAGCAAGACAGGGGTGGGGGGGGATGAGCAGTTCTTC. It specifies CASKTGVGGDEQFF.

Regarding this clonotype: This sequence may be a read error, since a much larger clone differs from it by one base. The rearrangement uses TRBV12-3 or TRBV12-4 and TRBJ2-5, with D perhaps matching TRBD1 or TRBD2 (7 bases each). The CDR3 covers 15 residues. The CDR3 DNA reads TGTGCCAGCAGTTTAACTCAGGGGGGGCAAGAGGCCCAGTACTTC. Its translation is CASSLTQGGQEAQYF.

The rearrangement joins TRBV11-2 to TRBJ2-1, with D hard to call. The length of the CDR3 is 13 residues. Trimming stripped 0 bases from V and 10 bases from J, with 10 bases between. Germline assignment: CDR1 SGHAT and CDR2 FQNNGV. CDR3 in amino acids: CASSLDRRNEQFF. The CDR3 DNA sequence: TGTGCCAGCAGCTTAGATCGAAGGAACGAGCAGTTCTTC.

This clonotype was detected only a few times. J is TRBJ2-7 and V is TRBV13, with unresolved D. Looked up from germline, CDR1 is PRHDT and CDR2 is FYEKMQ (reference sequence). The V and J ends lost 5 bases and 0 bases respectively, with 8 bases between them. This CDR3 is 13 amino acids long. In DNA form, the CDR3 reads TGTGCCAGCAGCCAGAGGAACTCCTACGAGCAGTACTTC. This encodes CASSQRNSYEQYF.

This clonotype was found a few times. V usage is TRBV7-2 and J usage is TRBJ2-4, with D hard to call. In germline, CDR1 is SGHTA, CDR2 FQGNSA. There are 14 residues in the CDR3. Trimming removed 8 bases from V and 2 bases from J, with 13 bases in between. The CDR3 sequence is CASSSILSKNIQYF. Here the CDR3 DNA reads TGTGCCAGCTCCTCGATCCTTTCCAAAAACATTCAGTACTTC.